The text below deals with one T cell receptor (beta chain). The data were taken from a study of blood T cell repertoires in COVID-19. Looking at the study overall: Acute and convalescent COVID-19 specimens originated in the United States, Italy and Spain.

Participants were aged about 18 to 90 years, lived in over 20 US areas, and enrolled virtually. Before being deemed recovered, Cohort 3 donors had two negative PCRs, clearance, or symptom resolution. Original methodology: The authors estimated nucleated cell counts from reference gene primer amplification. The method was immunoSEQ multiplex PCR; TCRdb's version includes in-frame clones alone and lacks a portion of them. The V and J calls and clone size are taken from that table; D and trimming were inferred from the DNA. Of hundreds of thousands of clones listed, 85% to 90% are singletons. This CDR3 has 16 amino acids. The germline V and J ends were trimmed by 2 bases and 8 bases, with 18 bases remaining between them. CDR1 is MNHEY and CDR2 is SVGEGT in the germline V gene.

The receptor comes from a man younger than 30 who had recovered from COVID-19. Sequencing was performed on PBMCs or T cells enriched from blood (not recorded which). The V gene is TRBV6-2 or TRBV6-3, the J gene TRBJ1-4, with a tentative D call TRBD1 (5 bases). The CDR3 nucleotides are TGTGCCAGCAGTTACCCAACGATCAGGGTCGAGGAAAAACTGTTTTTT. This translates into CASSYPTIRVEEKLFF.